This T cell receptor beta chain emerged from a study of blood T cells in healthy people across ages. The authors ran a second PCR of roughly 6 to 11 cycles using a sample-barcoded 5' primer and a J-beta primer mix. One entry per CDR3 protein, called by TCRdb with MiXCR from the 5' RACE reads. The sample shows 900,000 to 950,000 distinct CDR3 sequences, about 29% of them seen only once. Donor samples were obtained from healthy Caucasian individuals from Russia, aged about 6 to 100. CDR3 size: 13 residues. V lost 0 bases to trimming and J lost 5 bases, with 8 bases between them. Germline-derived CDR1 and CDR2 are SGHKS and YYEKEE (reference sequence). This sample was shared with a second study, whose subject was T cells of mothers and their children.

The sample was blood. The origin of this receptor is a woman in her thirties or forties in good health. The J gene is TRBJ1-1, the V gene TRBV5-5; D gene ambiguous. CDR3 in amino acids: CASSLGVETEAFF. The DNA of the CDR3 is TGTGCCAGCAGCTTGGGAGTAGAGACTGAAGCTTTCTTT. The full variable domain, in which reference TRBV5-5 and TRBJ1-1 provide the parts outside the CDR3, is DAGVTQSPTHLIKTRGQQVTLRCSPISGHKSVSWYQQVLGQGPQFIFQYYEKEERGRGNFPDRFSARQFPNYSSELNVNALLLGDSALYLCASSLGVETEAFFGQGTRLTVV.